This TCR beta chain was recorded in a study of blood T cell repertoires in COVID-19. About the study: Acute and convalescent COVID-19 samples came from the United States, Italy and Spain. PBMCs, B-cell-depleted T cells, or T cells provided the cDNA or gDNA that made up the material.

Original data processing: For nucleated cells, counts were estimated from reference gene primer amplification. Produced via immunoSEQ multiplex PCR; TCRdb's table is partial and in-frame only. The V and J calls and clone size come from that table; D and trimming were worked out from the DNA. The sample has approximately 150,000 clones; roughly 89% are singletons. CDR3 length: 14 amino acids. The germline V and J ends were trimmed by 6 bases and 3 bases, with 13 bases remaining between them. Germline loops: CDR1 KGHDR, CDR2 SFDVKD. This sequence originates from a human donor in a cohort sampled during active COVID-19. The rearrangement links TRBV24-1 to TRBJ2-5; D possibly corresponds to TRBD2 (6 bases). Sequencing used peripheral blood. CDR3 residues: CATSQGWEEETQYF. The CDR3 nucleotides are TGTGCCACCAGTCAGGGCTGGGAGGAAGAGACCCAGTACTTC.